These T cell receptor beta chains were read from a single sample in a study of response to subunit inactivated influenza vaccine. Via MiXCR, TCRdb re-called the RT-PCR reads, giving one row per CDR3 protein. Of under 200,000 distinct CDR3 sequences listed, approximately 12% are singletons. The same data also contributed to another study, on T cells expressing NK-cell markers.

The sequences come from CD8+ T cells sorted from PBMCs, collected roughly 12 days after vaccination. The origin of the receptors is a man aged 50 to 60 who received an inactivated influenza vaccine. The CDR3 runs from the conserved cysteine through the conserved F or W. D genes are given only for firm matches. Clone size is given for some rows only: seen once, a few or many times, or a class if the clone is expanded.

J gene	V gene	clone size	D gene	CDR3 DNA	CDR3 protein
TRBJ2-5	TRBV6-2/TRBV6-3	few	NA	TGTGCCAGCAGTTACTCGCGGGGAGGTCAAGAGACCCAGTACTTC	CASSYSRGGQETQYF
TRBJ2-7	TRBV28	many	TRBD2	TGTGCCAGCAGACTGGGGACTAGCGGGAGTCACGAGCAGTACTTC	CASRLGTSGSHEQYF
TRBJ2-1	TRBV3-1	few	NA	TGTGCCAGCAGCCAATATCGGGGGAGCTCCTACAATGAGCAGTTCTTC	CASSQYRGSSYNEQFF
TRBJ2-6	TRBV27	many	NA	TGTGCCAGCAGCGTGACAGGAATTATAGGGGCCAACGTCCTGACTTTC	CASSVTGIIGANVLTF
TRBJ1-1	TRBV28	NA	NA	TGTGCCAGCAGTCAAGTAGTCACTGAAGCTTTCTTT	CASSQVVTEAFF
TRBJ2-7	TRBV29-1	few	NA	TGCAGCGTTGAAGGGGACTCCTACGAGCAGTACTTC	CSVEGDSYEQYF
TRBJ2-1	TRBV20-1	few	TRBD2	TGCAGTGCTAGAGATTGGGGGGGACGGGATCTCTACAATGAGCAGTTCTTC	CSARDWGGRDLYNEQFF
TRBJ2-2	TRBV7-8	few	NA	TGTGCCAGCAGCCCTCAACCGGGTGCTACCGGGGAGCTGTTTTTT	CASSPQPGATGELFF
TRBJ2-6	TRBV27	few	NA	TGTGCCAGCAGTTTTGTTGTTGGTCCTGGGGCCAACGTCCTGACTTTC	CASSFVVGPGANVLTF
TRBJ2-2	TRBV24-1	few	NA	TGTGCCACCAGTGACTTCCAGGTTAGCAAGAACACCGGGGAGCTGTTTTTT	CATSDFQVSKNTGELFF
TRBJ2-1	TRBV11-1	few	NA	TGTGCCAGCAGCTTAGGGTCAGGGCACTCCTACAATGAGCAGTTCTTC	CASSLGSGHSYNEQFF
TRBJ2-3	TRBV28	few	TRBD2	TGTGCCAGCCGACTAGCGGGAGTAACAGATACGCAGTATTTT	CASRLAGVTDTQYF
TRBJ1-5	TRBV20-1	many	TRBD1	TGCAGTGCTAGACCCCGGGACAGTTGGCAGCCCCAGCATTTT	CSARPRDSWQPQHF
TRBJ2-3	TRBV11-2	NA	TRBD2	TGTGCCAGCAGCCATGTACTTCAAGCGGGAGGGCCGGATACGCAGTATTTT	CASSHVLQAGGPDTQYF
TRBJ1-2	TRBV10-3	NA	TRBD1	TGTGCCACAGGGACAGAGACCAACTATGGCTACACCTTC	CATGTETNYGYTF